The source of this TCR beta chain is a study of T-cell reconstitution after alpha-beta-depleted transplantation in children. Whole-study findings and limits: By one year post-transplant, T-cell counts and diversity largely arose from T cells that were newly produced. In patients about two months after transplant, alpha-beta T cells reportedly arose from several hundred expanded graft clones.

This clonotype was seen a few times. Its antigen is still unknown. Trimming removed 5 bases from V and 9 bases from J; junction bases left unmatched: 3. This CDR3 region has 12 residues. In germline, CDR1 is MDHEN, CDR2 SYDVKM. A TCRbeta library incorporating unique molecular identifiers was prepared. One entry per CDR3 protein, called by TCRdb with MiXCR from the PCR reads. The table records 450,000 to 600,000 distinct CDR3 sequences, roughly 13% of them present only once. This TCR came from a male patient between 10 and 17 years old who had a stem cell transplant for acute myeloid leukemia, so the T cells may come from the graft donor. Specimen: PBMCs, mostly from graft donor cells, collected 360 days after TCRalphabeta/CD19-depleted stem cell transplant. This chain connects TRBV28 to TRBJ2-2, with TRBD1 matching over 7 bases. CDR3 nucleotides: TGTGCCAGCAGTCAAGGGGGCTGGGAGCTGTTTTTT. Its translation: CASSQGGWELFF.